The 20 T cell receptor beta chains reported below all come from one sample, sequenced in a study of blood T cell repertoires in COVID-19. Assay used: immunoSEQ multiplex PCR; TCRdb lists only in-frame clones, some missing. The table has approximately 220,000 clones, roughly 85% seen once. The sequenced sample consisted of PBMCs or T cells enriched from blood (not recorded which). These receptor sequences come from a middle-aged woman with acute COVID-19.

This clone was recorded once. The V gene is TRBV11-3, the J gene TRBJ2-3, with 7 bases that match TRBD2. Germline lookup yields CDR1 SGHNT and CDR2 YENEEA. Unmatched junction bases numbered 9, after V lost 1 base and J lost 2 bases. This CDR3 has 17 amino acids. The CDR3 DNA reads TGTGCCAGCAGCTTAGGAAAGGCGGGAGACCTCACAGATACGCAGTATTTT. This encodes CASSLGKAGDLTDTQYF.

This clone was seen only a few times. Written as DNA, the CDR3 is TGTGCCAGCAATGGGAGGGCCGGGGAGCTGTTTTTT. This sequence encodes CASNGRAGELFF. The chain is built from TRBV5-8 and TRBJ2-2; 7 bases align to TRBD2. Losses at the gene ends were 6 bases for V and 6 bases for J; bases not matched to a gene: 2. The CDR3 has 12 residues. The V gene's germline CDR1 is SGHTS and CDR2 YDEGEE. Variable domain in full (rest from reference TRBV5-8 and TRBJ2-2): EAGVTQSPTHLIKTRGQQATLRCSPISGHTSVYWYQQALGLGLQFLLWYDEGEERNRGNFPPRFSGRQFPNYSSELNVNALELEDSALYLCASNGRAGELFFGEGSRLTVL.

This chain uses TRBV5-8 with TRBJ1-2, with a tentative D call TRBD1 (6 bases). The V and J ends lost 3 bases and 7 bases respectively, with 16 bases between them. This CDR3 has 14 amino acids. Germline values: CDR1 SGHTS, CDR2 YDEGEE. This chain's CDR3 is CASSSGQFGGGYTF. The CDR3 region has the DNA TGTGCCAGCAGCTCCGGACAGTTTGGGGGTGGCTACACCTTC.

Remarks on this clone: Other nucleotide sequences in the sample specify the same CDR3. The chain carries TRBV2 and TRBJ2-2; the match to TRBD1 covers 7 bases. Per the germline V gene, CDR1 is SNHLY and CDR2 is FYNNEI. With V trimmed by 8 bases and J by 0 bases, 12 bases remained unmatched. The CDR3 sequence is 17 residues long. CDR3 bases: TGTGCCAGCCTCTGGTCTGAGGGGGCCGCGAACACCGGGGAGCTGTTTTTT. Translation gives CASLWSEGAANTGELFF. Using reference TRBV2 and TRBJ2-2 for the parts outside the CDR3, the full variable domain is EPEVTQTPSHQVTQMGQEVILRCVPISNHLYFYWYRQILGQKVEFLVSFYNNEISEKSEIFDDQFSVERPDGSNFTLKIRSTKLEDSAMYFCASLWSEGAANTGELFFGEGSRLTVL.

The rearrangement joins TRBV20-1 to TRBJ2-1; D is uncertain. Germline V gene lookup returns CDR1 DFQATT and CDR2 SNEGSKA (reference sequence). The CDR3 sequence is 11 residues long. V dropped 3 bases and J dropped 9 bases, with 9 bases sitting between them. The CDR3 is CSASPQIEQFF. Written as DNA, the CDR3 is TGCAGTGCTAGTCCCCAAATTGAGCAGTTCTTC.

The chain couples TRBV11-3 to TRBJ2-1; 13 nucleotides match TRBD2. Looked up from germline, CDR1 is SGHNT and CDR2 is YENEEA. Trimming removed 5 bases from V and 7 bases from J; junction bases left unmatched: 8. The CDR3 covers 16 residues. CDR3 coding DNA: TGTGCCAGCAGCCCCCGGACTAGCGGGAGTGTGAATGAGCAGTTCTTC. Encoded protein: CASSPRTSGSVNEQFF.

The chain links TRBV28 to TRBJ1-2, with D possibly being TRBD1 (5 bases). V shed 7 bases and J shed 1 base, with 16 bases lying between them. The germline gives CDR1 MDHEN, CDR2 SYDVKM. The length of the CDR3 is 15 residues. The CDR3 region is CASMGSGGINYGYTF. CDR3 nucleotide sequence: TGTGCCAGCATGGGCAGTGGGGGGATTAACTATGGCTACACCTTC.

The J gene is TRBJ2-3, the V gene TRBV7-9, with D possibly matching TRBD2 (5 bases). Germline V gene data show CDR1 as SEHNR and CDR2 as FQNEAQ (reference sequence). The CDR3 is 12 amino acids. Trimming took off 5 bases at V and 4 bases at J, with 7 bases between the two ends. The CDR3 DNA reads as TGTGCCAGCAGCCAACTAGCAGATACGCAGTATTTT. Residues: CASSQLADTQYF.

This rearrangement joins TRBV5-6 to TRBJ1-1, with D uncertain. V lost 4 bases to trimming and J lost 4 bases, with 14 bases between them. This CDR3 region has 14 residues. Germline lookup yields CDR1 SGHDT and CDR2 YYEEEE. CDR3: CASSPRLEGTEAFF. In DNA, the CDR3 is TGTGCCAGCAGCCCCAGACTCGAAGGCACTGAAGCTTTCTTT.

V is TRBV18 and J is TRBJ1-4, with D possibly being TRBD1 (5 bases). Per germline, CDR1 KGHSH and CDR2 LQKENI. Trimming removed 4 bases from V and 6 bases from J, with 15 bases in between. The CDR3 loop spans 15 amino acids. CDR3: CASSQGLGGDEKLFF. CDR3 bases: TGTGCCAGCTCACAGGGACTGGGAGGTGATGAAAAACTGTTTTTT.

CDR3 sequence: CASSLVTGVSMNTEAFF. The DNA for the CDR3 is TGTGCCAGCAGCTTGGTGACAGGGGTTTCCATGAACACTGAAGCTTTCTTT. This chain connects TRBV5-6 to TRBJ1-1; 8 bases are a match to TRBD1. The CDR3 spans 17 residues. Germline CDR1 reads SGHDT; CDR2 reads YYEEEE. With V trimmed by 0 bases and J by 0 bases, 7 bases remained unmatched.

The chain couples TRBV28 to TRBJ2-5, with a weak D call TRBD1 (5 bases). V was clipped by 5 bases and J by 5 bases, with 9 bases between them. CDR1 is MDHEN and CDR2 is SYDVKM in the germline V gene. The CDR3 extends over 12 amino acids. The CDR3 DNA reads TGTGCCAGCAGTGTCAGGGTTGAGACCCAGTACTTC. Protein sequence: CASSVRVETQYF. The full variable domain, with the rest looked up from reference TRBV28 and TRBJ2-5, is DVKVTQSSRYLVKRTGEKVFLECVQDMDHENMFWYRQDPGLGLRLIYFSYDVKMKEKGDIPEGYSVSREKKERFSLILESASTNQTSMYLCASSVRVETQYFGPGTRLLVL.

The chain combines TRBV5-1 with TRBJ1-1; possible D gene TRBD1, 5 bases. The germline V gene encodes CDR1 SGHRS and CDR2 YFSETQ. The germline V and J ends were trimmed by 1 base and 0 bases, with 7 bases remaining between them. This CDR3 is 14 amino acids long. In nucleotides, the CDR3 is TGCGCCAGCAGCTTGTACAGGATGAACACTGAAGCTTTCTTT. This translates into CASSLYRMNTEAFF. Drawing the rest from reference TRBV5-1 and TRBJ1-1, the complete variable domain is KAGVTQTPRYLIKTRGQQVTLSCSPISGHRSVSWYQQTPGQGLQFLFEYFSETQRNKGNFPGRFSGRQFSNSRSEMNVSTLELGDSALYLCASSLYRMNTEAFFGQGTRLTVV.

V usage is TRBV5-6 and J usage is TRBJ1-3, with 8 bases matching TRBD1. J gave up 5 bases and V 4 bases, and 8 bases lay outside the gene matches. The V gene's germline CDR1 is SGHDT and CDR2 YYEEEE. This CDR3 comprises 15 residues. CDR3 nucleotide sequence: TGTGCCAGCAGCATGCAGGGGGCCAGGAGAAACACCATATATTTT. It translates to CASSMQGARRNTIYF. The whole variable domain, remainder taken from reference TRBV5-6 and TRBJ1-3, is DAGVTQSPTHLIKTRGQQVTLRCSPKSGHDTVSWYQQALGQGPQFIFQYYEEEERQRGNFPDRFSGHQFPNYSSELNVNALLLGDSALYLCASSMQGARRNTIYFGEGSWLTVV.

This chain uses TRBV27 with TRBJ1-3; 8 nucleotides align to TRBD1. The V and J ends lost 6 bases and 2 bases, in that order; junction bases with no gene match: 3. This CDR3 is 14 amino acids long. Germline loops: CDR1 MNHEY, CDR2 SMNVEV (reference sequence). CDR3 region: CASRQTGAGNTIYF. The CDR3 DNA follows: TGTGCCAGCAGGCAGACAGGGGCTGGAAACACCATATATTTT.

The chain has TRBV2 and TRBJ2-7, with 10 positions matching TRBD1. The CDR3 is made up of 14 amino acids. J lost 4 bases, V lost 10 bases, and 10 bases had no gene match. Germline CDR1 and CDR2: SNHLY and FYNNEI. The CDR3 DNA reads as TGTGCCAAGGATTCCGGGACAGGGGAATACGAGCAGTACTTC. It is translated as CAKDSGTGEYEQYF. Based on the CDR3 plus reference TRBV2 and TRBJ2-7, the full variable domain is EPEVTQTPSHQVTQMGQEVILRCVPISNHLYFYWYRQILGQKVEFLVSFYNNEISEKSEIFDDQFSVERPDGSNFTLKIRSTKLEDSAMYFCAKDSGTGEYEQYFGPGTRLTVT.

The rearrangement uses TRBV2 and TRBJ2-2; 11 nucleotides agree with TRBD1. The CDR3 length is 15 residues. Germline V lookup: CDR1 SNHLY, CDR2 FYNNEI. Losses at the gene ends were 5 bases for V and 7 bases for J; bases not matched to a gene: 6. The CDR3 reads CASSFGTGGGGELFF. CDR3 nucleotides: TGTGCCAGCAGTTTTGGGACAGGGGGTGGCGGGGAGCTGTTTTTT.

The genes are TRBV9 and TRBJ1-2; possibly TRBD1 for D (5 bases). The CDR3 sequence is 14 residues long. Germline V lookup: CDR1 SGDLS, CDR2 YYNGEE. V was clipped by 6 bases and J by 0 bases, with 12 bases between them. CDR3 loop: CASTAQTANYGYTF. The CDR3 bases are TGTGCCAGCACTGCTCAGACAGCTAACTATGGCTACACCTTC.

The rearrangement links TRBV12-3 or TRBV12-4 to TRBJ1-2; 7 bases fit TRBD1. This CDR3 is built from 13 residues. The V segment lost 4 bases and the J segment 6 bases; nucleotides outside the gene matches: 5. The chain's CDR3 is CASSSPGTDGYTF. The CDR3 bases are TGTGCCAGCAGTTCCCCAGGGACAGATGGCTACACCTTC.

This clone was observed a single time. The chain combines TRBV6-5 with TRBJ2-1; TRBD2 matches at 10 bases. The CDR3 extends over 16 amino acids. With 6 bases clipped from V and 10 bases from J, the junction kept 15 bases outside the gene matches. Germline V gene lookup returns CDR1 MNHEY and CDR2 SVGAGI. The CDR3: CASSYLAGEGGREQFF. In DNA form, the CDR3 reads TGTGCCAGCAGCTACCTAGCGGGAGAGGGGGGTCGCGAGCAGTTCTTC.